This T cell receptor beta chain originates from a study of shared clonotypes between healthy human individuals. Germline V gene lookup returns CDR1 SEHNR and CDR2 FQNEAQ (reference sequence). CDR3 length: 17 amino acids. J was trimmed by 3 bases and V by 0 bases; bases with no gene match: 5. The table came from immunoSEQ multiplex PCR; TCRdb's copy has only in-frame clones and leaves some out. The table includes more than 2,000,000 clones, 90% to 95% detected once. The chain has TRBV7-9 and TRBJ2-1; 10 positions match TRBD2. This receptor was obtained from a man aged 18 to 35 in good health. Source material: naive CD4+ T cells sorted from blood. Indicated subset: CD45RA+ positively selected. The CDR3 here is CASSLAMGTSVYNEQFF. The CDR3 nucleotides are TGTGCCAGCAGCTTAGCTATGGGGACTAGCGTCTACAATGAGCAGTTCTTC.